This record concerns one T cell receptor (beta chain) sequence. This record comes from a study of blood T cell repertoires in COVID-19. Background on the study: Specimens from acute and convalescent COVID-19 originated in the United States, Italy and Spain. Sources were T cells, B-cell-depleted T cells, or PBMCs; the material itself was cDNA or gDNA.

TCRdb's copy holds only in-frame clones and misses some; the assay was immunoSEQ multiplex PCR. The table records some 290,000 clones, 80% to 90% of them present only once. This clonotype was sampled from a woman aged 25 to 45 with COVID-19, enrolled during active disease. The sample taken for sequencing was peripheral blood.

CDR3 sequence: CASSLWGREGNGYTF. The CDR3 DNA follows: TGTGCCAGCAGTTTATGGGGGAGGGAGGGGAACGGCTACACCTTC. The chain couples TRBV28 to TRBJ1-2, with a tentative D call TRBD1 (5 bases). The CDR3 contains 15 residues. The V gene lost 0 bases and the J gene lost 8 bases, with 16 bases spanning the gap. The germline CDR1 and CDR2 sequences are MDHEN and SYDVKM.